The 7 T cell receptor beta chains in this list originate from one sample, sequenced in a study of blood T cells in healthy people across ages. Next came a second PCR, run for 7 to 11 cycles, which used a sample-barcoded 5' primer along with a J-beta primer mix. TCRdb analysed the 5' RACE reads with MiXCR anew, one entry per CDR3 protein. The top ten hold around 10% of the sample, which has about 1.6 million distinct CDR3 sequences, roughly a third seen once. The sequenced sample was blood. The receptors stem from a woman under 40 in good health.

The rearrangement uses TRBV20-1 and TRBJ2-7, with TRBD1 as a possible D gene (5 bases). TRBJ2-5 explains the end of the DNA better; the J call may be wrong. Per the germline V gene, CDR1 is DFQATT and CDR2 is SNEGSKA (reference sequence). This CDR3 is 14 amino acids long. The CDR3 DNA sequence: TGCAGTGCTAGAGATGGGGCCAGGGTGGAGACCCAGTACTTC. It translates to CSARDGARVETQYF.

The chain recombines TRBV29-1 with TRBJ2-7; 7 bases are shared with TRBD1. In germline, CDR1 is SQVTM, CDR2 ANQGSEA. The V gene end was trimmed by 7 bases and the J gene end by 3 bases; junction bases not matched to a gene: 9. The CDR3 is 13 residues long. For the CDR3, the DNA is TGCAGCGCCCTACCGACAGGGAGCTACGAGCAGTACTTC. Protein: CSALPTGSYEQYF.

This clonotype appeared many times. The J gene is TRBJ1-2, the V gene TRBV12-3 or TRBV12-4; 8 nucleotides line up with TRBD1. J lost 7 bases, V lost 6 bases, and 10 bases had no gene match. The CDR3 covers 14 residues. Written as DNA, the CDR3 is TGTGCCAGCAGCATCAGATCAGGGGGCGGTGGCTACACCTTC. This encodes CASSIRSGGGGYTF.

The chain's CDR3 is CSARRSGSSYEQYF. In DNA, the CDR3 is TGCAGTGCTAGGAGGAGCGGGAGCTCCTACGAGCAGTACTTC. This chain uses TRBV20-1 with TRBJ2-7; TRBD2 agrees at 8 bases. Germline CDR1 reads DFQATT; CDR2 reads SNEGSKA (reference sequence). Unmatched junction bases numbered 4, after V lost 3 bases and J lost 0 bases. There are 14 residues in the CDR3.

In regard to this clonotype: A much larger clone lies a single base off, so this may be a read error. The rearrangement joins TRBV27 to TRBJ2-7, with 7 bases that match TRBD1. Per germline, CDR1 MNHEY and CDR2 SMNVEV (reference sequence). Trimming removed 0 bases from V and 3 bases from J; junction bases left unmatched: 5. CDR3 length equals 15 residues. The CDR3 here is CASSLSRQGDYEQYF. The CDR3 region has the DNA TGTGCCAGCAGTTTATCGAGGCAGGGGGACTACGAGCAGTACTTC.

The chain carries TRBV20-1 and TRBJ2-5, with D tentatively TRBD1 or TRBD2 (5 bases each). The DNA end is more similar to TRBJ2-7, so the J call may be wrong. CDR3 length: 15 residues. The V gene's germline CDR1 is DFQATT and CDR2 SNEGSKA (reference sequence). The CDR3 region has the DNA TGCAGTGCTAGAGAGATGCCGGGACCGAGTCTCGAGCAGTACTTC. Translated: CSAREMPGPSLEQYF.

CDR3 sequence: CASQPGIGEQYF. CDR3 sequence (DNA): TGTGCCTCCCAACCGGGGATCGGGGAGCAGTACTTC. V usage is TRBV5-6 and J usage is TRBJ2-5, with TRBD2 as a possible D gene (5 bases). Germline V gives CDR1 SGHDT, CDR2 YYEEEE. This CDR3 comprises 12 residues. V lost 10 bases, J lost 11 bases, and 21 bases lay in between.